Listed below are T cell receptor beta chains from one sample, sequenced in a study of Ad26.COV2.S vaccination and SARS-CoV-2 variants. Using immunoSEQ multiplex PCR, the repertoire was profiled, and TCRdb retains in-frame clones only, with some absent. The table has roughly 400,000 clones, 70% to 90% seen once. Material: peripheral blood, obtained in a trial of Ad26.COV2.S vaccine versus placebo. These TCRs come from a person between 18 and 65 years old who received the Ad26.COV2.S COVID-19 vaccine or a placebo. The CDR3 runs from the conserved cysteine through the conserved F or W. Size tells how often a clone was seen (once, few, many) or the class of an expanded clone, and some rows leave it out.

v_gene: TRBV28; abundance: -; j_gene: TRBJ1-2; CDR3aa: CASSMMRGYTF
v_gene: TRBV5-1; abundance: once; j_gene: TRBJ2-7; CDR3aa: CASSLGFGQRSQYF
v_gene: TRBV6-6; abundance: -; j_gene: TRBJ1-4; CDR3aa: CASSLDRSLNEKLFF
v_gene: TRBV30; abundance: -; j_gene: TRBJ2-7; CDR3aa: CAWSVLSRRGGEQYF
v_gene: TRBV30; abundance: -; j_gene: TRBJ1-2; CDR3aa: CAWSTGMGGGYGYTF
v_gene: TRBV7-2; abundance: -; j_gene: TRBJ2-7; CDR3aa: CASSLAVAGDDEQYF
v_gene: TRBV5-1; abundance: -; j_gene: TRBJ2-5; CDR3aa: CASSLGSETQYF
v_gene: TRBV7-3; abundance: few; j_gene: TRBJ2-1; CDR3aa: CASSLSSSGNEQFF
v_gene: TRBV5-6; abundance: -; j_gene: TRBJ2-7; CDR3aa: CASSLEQGALYEQYF
v_gene: TRBV5-1; abundance: -; j_gene: TRBJ1-5; CDR3aa: CASSPRGGYQPQHF
v_gene: TRBV4-2; abundance: -; j_gene: TRBJ2-7; CDR3aa: CASSQVIEGAYEQYF
v_gene: TRBV10-1; abundance: -; j_gene: TRBJ1-1; CDR3aa: CASSETGTELNTEAFF
v_gene: TRBV28; abundance: -; j_gene: TRBJ2-1; CDR3aa: CASTSGTAYNEQFF
v_gene: TRBV7-3; abundance: few; j_gene: TRBJ2-7; CDR3aa: CASSLRDGGSYEQYF
v_gene: TRBV28; abundance: -; j_gene: TRBJ2-5; CDR3aa: CASSLLGQGSRETQYF
v_gene: TRBV7-9; abundance: once; j_gene: TRBJ1-2; CDR3aa: CASSLGNAKGDGTF
v_gene: TRBV12-3/TRBV12-4; abundance: -; j_gene: TRBJ2-7; CDR3aa: CASSFSGRGEQYF
v_gene: TRBV5-4; abundance: -; j_gene: TRBJ2-1; CDR3aa: CASSLAREYGNEQFF
v_gene: TRBV28; abundance: -; j_gene: TRBJ1-6; CDR3aa: CASSRDRESSPLHF
v_gene: TRBV2; abundance: -; j_gene: TRBJ2-2; CDR3aa: CASSISSGGVNTGELFF
v_gene: TRBV4-1; abundance: -; j_gene: TRBJ2-2; CDR3aa: CASSPFRAGDTGELFF
v_gene: TRBV30; abundance: -; j_gene: TRBJ1-6; CDR3aa: CAWSVANSPLHF
v_gene: TRBV5-6; abundance: -; j_gene: TRBJ1-4; CDR3aa: CASSSWGPNEKLFF
v_gene: TRBV3-1/TRBV3-2; abundance: -; j_gene: TRBJ2-1; CDR3aa: CASSQALAGQNYNEQFF
v_gene: TRBV20-1; abundance: -; j_gene: TRBJ1-3; CDR3aa: CSAMSGNTIYF
v_gene: TRBV28; abundance: -; j_gene: TRBJ2-7; CDR3aa: CASMGHPMREQYF
v_gene: TRBV5-6; abundance: -; j_gene: TRBJ2-7; CDR3aa: CASSSNRDRGRPYF
v_gene: TRBV9; abundance: -; j_gene: TRBJ2-2; CDR3aa: CASSVGTSGLANTGELFF
v_gene: TRBV28; abundance: -; j_gene: TRBJ1-5; CDR3aa: CASSLGRYNQPQHF
v_gene: TRBV7-8; abundance: -; j_gene: TRBJ2-1; CDR3aa: CASSLTSGRNNEQFF
v_gene: TRBV5-4; abundance: -; j_gene: TRBJ2-5; CDR3aa: CASSLGTVQETQYF
v_gene: TRBV7-8; abundance: -; j_gene: TRBJ1-4; CDR3aa: CASSPQAQITEKLFF
v_gene: TRBV6-4; abundance: -; j_gene: TRBJ2-2; CDR3aa: CASSDGKKNTGELFF
v_gene: TRBV5-1; abundance: -; j_gene: TRBJ2-7; CDR3aa: CASSRDYSYEQYF
v_gene: TRBV30; abundance: once; j_gene: TRBJ2-1; CDR3aa: CAWSTGLDNEQFF
v_gene: TRBV15; abundance: -; j_gene: TRBJ1-6; CDR3aa: CATSRDPETPLHF
v_gene: TRBV6-2/TRBV6-3; abundance: -; j_gene: TRBJ2-7; CDR3aa: CASSYQEGEQYF
v_gene: TRBV5-6; abundance: -; j_gene: TRBJ1-1; CDR3aa: CASSLGQREAFF
v_gene: TRBV6-2/TRBV6-3; abundance: many; j_gene: TRBJ1-5; CDR3aa: CASSLNTGNQPQHF
v_gene: TRBV20-1; abundance: -; j_gene: TRBJ2-5; CDR3aa: CSAKRQETQYF
v_gene: TRBV4-2; abundance: -; j_gene: TRBJ2-3; CDR3aa: CASSQGIQGLSTDTQYF
v_gene: TRBV25-1; abundance: -; j_gene: TRBJ1-4; CDR3aa: CASSEWGPGEKLFF
v_gene: TRBV10-3; abundance: -; j_gene: TRBJ1-5; CDR3aa: CAISETDNQPQHF
v_gene: TRBV5-6; abundance: -; j_gene: TRBJ1-1; CDR3aa: CASSLGGYSDTEAFF
v_gene: TRBV12-3/TRBV12-4; abundance: -; j_gene: TRBJ1-5; CDR3aa: CASSYLQNQPQHF
v_gene: TRBV2; abundance: few; j_gene: TRBJ2-3; CDR3aa: CASSTTLAGVIADTQYF
v_gene: TRBV30; abundance: -; j_gene: TRBJ2-1; CDR3aa: CAWSVTSGTYNEQFF
v_gene: TRBV27; abundance: -; j_gene: TRBJ2-1; CDR3aa: CASSSIGLAISEQFF
v_gene: TRBV12-3/TRBV12-4; abundance: once; j_gene: TRBJ1-1; CDR3aa: CASSLGGGTEAFF
v_gene: TRBV2; abundance: -; j_gene: TRBJ2-2; CDR3aa: CASIQGVTGELFF
v_gene: TRBV7-2; abundance: -; j_gene: TRBJ2-1; CDR3aa: CASSPGLAGVNEQFF
v_gene: TRBV3-1/TRBV3-2; abundance: -; j_gene: TRBJ2-4; CDR3aa: CASSPRRDSHILAKNIQYF
v_gene: TRBV7-6; abundance: -; j_gene: TRBJ2-1; CDR3aa: CASSLGGGLSNEQFF